This T cell receptor (beta chain) was recorded in a study of blood T cell repertoires in COVID-19. Overall study context: Whether acute or convalescent, the COVID-19 samples came from the United States, Italy and Spain. T cells, B-cell-depleted T cells, or PBMCs provided the cDNA or gDNA that served as material.

Between the trimmed V and J ends, which lost 1 base and 3 bases, there was a span of 16 bases. Germline CDR1 reads KGHSH; CDR2 reads LQKENI. This CDR3 spans 16 amino acids. Authors' analysis steps: Amplification with reference gene primers provided the estimates of nucleated cell counts. The assay was immunoSEQ multiplex PCR, and TCRdb's table has in-frame clones only and misses some. V, J and clone size are taken as reported in that table, and D and trimming were inferred from the DNA itself. Here the sample spans about 120,000 clones, 85% to 90% being singletons. This clone has only a few counts. What was sequenced was peripheral blood. This chain links TRBV18 with TRBJ2-7; TRBD2 might be the D (5 bases). This sequence originates from a man in his fifties or sixties with acute or convalescent COVID-19. The CDR3 DNA reads TGTGCCAGCTCACCACTAGCCCGGGGTAATGTCTACGAGCAGTACTTC. Its protein is CASSPLARGNVYEQYF.